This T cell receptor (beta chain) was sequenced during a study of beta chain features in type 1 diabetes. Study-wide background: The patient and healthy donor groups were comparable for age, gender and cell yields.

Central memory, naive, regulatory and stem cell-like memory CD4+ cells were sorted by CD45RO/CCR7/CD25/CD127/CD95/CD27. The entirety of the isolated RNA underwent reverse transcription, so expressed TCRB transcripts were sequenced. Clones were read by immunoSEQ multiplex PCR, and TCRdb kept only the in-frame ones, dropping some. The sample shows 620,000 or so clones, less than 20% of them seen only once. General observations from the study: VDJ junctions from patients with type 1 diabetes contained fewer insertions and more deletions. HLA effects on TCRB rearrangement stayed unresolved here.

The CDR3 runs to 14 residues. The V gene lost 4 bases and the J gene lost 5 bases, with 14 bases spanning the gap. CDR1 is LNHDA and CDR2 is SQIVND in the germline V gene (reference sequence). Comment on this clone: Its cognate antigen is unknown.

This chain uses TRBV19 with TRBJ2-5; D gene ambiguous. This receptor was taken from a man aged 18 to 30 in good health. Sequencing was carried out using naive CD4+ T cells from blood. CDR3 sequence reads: CASSSPLNRETQYF. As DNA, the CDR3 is TGTGCCAGTAGTAGCCCGTTGAACCGGGAGACCCAGTACTTC.